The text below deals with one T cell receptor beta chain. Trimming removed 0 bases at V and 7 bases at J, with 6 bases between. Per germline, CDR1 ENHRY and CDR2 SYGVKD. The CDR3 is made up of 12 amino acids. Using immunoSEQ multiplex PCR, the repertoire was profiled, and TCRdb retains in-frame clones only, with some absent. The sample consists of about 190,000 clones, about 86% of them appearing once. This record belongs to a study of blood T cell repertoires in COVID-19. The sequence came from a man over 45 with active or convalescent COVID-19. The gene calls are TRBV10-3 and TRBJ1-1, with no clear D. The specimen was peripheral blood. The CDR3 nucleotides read TGTGCCATCAGTGAGTCGAGCAATGAAGCTTTCTTT. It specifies CAISESSNEAFF.